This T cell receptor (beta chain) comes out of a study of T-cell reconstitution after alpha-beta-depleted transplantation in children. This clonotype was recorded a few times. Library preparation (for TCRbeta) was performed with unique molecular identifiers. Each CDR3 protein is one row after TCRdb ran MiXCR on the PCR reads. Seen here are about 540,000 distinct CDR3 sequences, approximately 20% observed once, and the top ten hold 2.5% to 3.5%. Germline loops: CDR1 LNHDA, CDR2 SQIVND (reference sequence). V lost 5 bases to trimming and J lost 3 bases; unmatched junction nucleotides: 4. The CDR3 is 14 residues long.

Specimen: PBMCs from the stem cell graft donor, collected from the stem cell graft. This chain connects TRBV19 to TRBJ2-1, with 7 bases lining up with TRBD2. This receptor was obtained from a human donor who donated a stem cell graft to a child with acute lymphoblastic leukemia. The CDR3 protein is CASSPGTNYNEQFF. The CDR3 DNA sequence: TGTGCCAGTAGTCCTGGGACTAACTACAATGAGCAGTTCTTC.